The subject of this entry is one T cell receptor (beta chain). The antigen remains undetermined. This sample is part of a study of cytomegalovirus exposure and HLA in healthy donors. Study observations and caveats: Overall, approximately 150 TCR beta chains were annotated as cytomegalovirus-associated. High specificity and sensitivity for cytomegalovirus status were reported for the classifier.

The table came from immunoSEQ multiplex PCR; TCRdb's copy has only in-frame clones and leaves some out. The table shows under 200,000 clones, with about 90% occurring only once. The V gene's germline CDR1 is WNHNN and CDR2 SYGVQD (reference sequence). With 0 bases clipped from V and 9 bases from J, the junction kept 11 bases outside the gene matches. This CDR3 region has 16 residues. This sequence originates from a woman aged 18-29 years in good health and CMV-seropositive. The gene calls are TRBV10-1 and TRBJ2-3; 8 nucleotides match TRBD2. Sequencing was done on a sample of PBMCs. CDR3 in amino acids: CASSESPLAGLSTQYF. Here the CDR3 DNA reads TGCGCCAGCAGTGAGTCTCCGTTAGCGGGGCTGAGCACGCAGTATTTT.